The 29 T cell receptor beta chains given below trace back to one sample, sequenced in a study of CD8+ T cells in alopecia areata. The treatment is: oral pan-JAK inhibitor, 5-10 mg twice daily. As the sequencing template, cDNA was produced by extracting RNA and reverse transcribing it. Produced via immunoSEQ multiplex PCR; TCRdb's table is partial and in-frame only. Counted here are roughly 120,000 clones, about 59% occurring once; the ten biggest clones make up 10% to 15%. The sequencing used CD8+ T cells sorted from blood, collected at week 24, from a patient treated with tofacitinib. Source of these receptors: a human donor with alopecia areata.

This CDR3 reads CASSYTWTGEETQYF. CDR3 sequence (DNA): TGTGCCAGCAGCTATACCTGGACAGGAGAAGAGACCCAGTACTTC. The chain combines TRBV28 with TRBJ2-5; 7 bases map to TRBD1. From germline, CDR1 is MDHEN and CDR2 SYDVKM. The CDR3 length is 15 residues. Losses at the gene ends were 6 bases for V and 3 bases for J; bases not matched to a gene: 10.

This clone was seen once. This chain connects TRBV7-3 to TRBJ2-2; 8 positions match TRBD2. Germline assignment: CDR1 SGHTA and CDR2 FQGTGA. This CDR3 comprises 16 residues. V dropped 4 bases and J dropped 1; count of bases not matched to a gene: 5. The CDR3 coding sequence is TGTGCCAGCAGCTCCACTAGCGGATTGAACACCGGGGAGCTGTTTTTT. This gives the protein CASSSTSGLNTGELFF.

This clone was recorded only once. The rearrangement uses TRBV6-1 and TRBJ1-1; possible D gene TRBD1, 5 bases. In germline, CDR1 is MNHNS, CDR2 SASEGT. V gave up 10 bases and J gave up 5 bases, with 20 bases separating them. The CDR3 sequence is 14 residues long. The CDR3 loop reads CATSGRGGRTEAFF. The CDR3 nucleotides are TGTGCCACCTCCGGGAGGGGCGGGCGGACTGAAGCTTTCTTT.

This rearrangement joins TRBV7-9 to TRBJ1-1; D unresolved. The CDR3 covers 14 residues. V lost 5 bases, J lost 0 bases, and 10 bases lay in between. From germline, CDR1 is SEHNR and CDR2 FQNEAQ (reference sequence). DNA for the CDR3: TGTGCCAGCAGCCGCCGACCCTTGAACACTGAAGCTTTCTTT. Amino acid sequence: CASSRRPLNTEAFF.

The chain joins TRBV4-3 to TRBJ1-1; 8 bases fit TRBD1. The V and J ends lost 3 bases and 0 bases, in that order; junction bases with no gene match: 3. Germline V gene data show CDR1 as LGHNA and CDR2 as YSLEER. CDR3 size: 15 residues. The CDR3 DNA reads as TGCGCCAGCAGCCACCACAGGGGGTTGAACACTGAAGCTTTCTTT. It translates to CASSHHRGLNTEAFF.

This clone was observed a single time. The CDR3 DNA is TGTGCCAGCAGCTCGGGACTAGCGGGGGGTTTCTTC. Translating gives CASSSGLAGGFF. The rearrangement joins TRBV11-2 to TRBJ2-1; 15 bases are a match to TRBD2. Germline CDR1 SGHAT, CDR2 FQNNGV. The CDR3 contains 12 residues. V dropped 4 bases and J dropped 16; count of bases not matched to a gene: 2.

The table lists this clone with a few counts. The V and J genes are TRBV4-2 and TRBJ2-7, with D possibly called TRBD1 or TRBD2 (5 bases each). V dropped 9 bases and J dropped 4 bases, with 19 bases sitting between them. The CDR3 covers 14 residues. Looked up from germline, CDR1 is LGHNA and CDR2 is YNFKEQ. The CDR3 DNA reads TGTGCCAGATTACCCGGGACGGTCCCATACGAGCAGTACTTC. Protein product: CARLPGTVPYEQYF.

This clone occurred a few times. The chain recombines TRBV6-5 with TRBJ2-1; TRBD1 might be the D (5 bases). The germline V gene encodes CDR1 MNHEY and CDR2 SVGAGI. The CDR3 is made up of 14 amino acids. V gave up 6 bases and J gave up 6 bases, with 15 bases separating them. CDR3 in DNA: TGTGCCAGCAGCTACCAGGGTTTAGTCAATGAGCAGTTCTTC. Translation gives CASSYQGLVNEQFF.

The chain uses TRBV30 and TRBJ2-1; 11 bases map to TRBD2. The CDR3 length is 14 residues. Germline V gene sequence: CDR1 GTSNPN, CDR2 SVGIG (reference sequence). J was trimmed by 3 bases and V by 2 bases; bases with no gene match: 0. In nucleotides, the CDR3 is TGTGCCTGGAGTACTAGCGGGGGCTACAATGAGCAGTTCTTC. Its protein product is CAWSTSGGYNEQFF.

This clone was recorded many times. This rearrangement joins TRBV7-9 to TRBJ2-2; D is perhaps TRBD1 (5 bases). CDR3 length: 16 amino acids. Germline CDR1 is SEHNR and CDR2 is FQNEAQ (reference sequence). V lost 5 bases to trimming and J lost 6 bases, with 19 bases between them. The chain's CDR3 is CASSQGPRQSSGELFF. The CDR3 nucleotides read TGTGCCAGCAGCCAAGGTCCGAGACAGTCGTCCGGGGAGCTGTTTTTT.

The chain carries TRBV29-1 and TRBJ2-1; D call uncertain. The CDR3 consists of 12 residues. Per the germline V gene, CDR1 is SQVTM and CDR2 is ANQGSEA. CDR3 amino acids: CSAYHVGNEQFF. CDR3 bases: TGCAGTGCCTATCACGTCGGAAATGAGCAGTTCTTC.

This clone was seen only a few times. The chain combines TRBV4-1 with TRBJ1-2, with 7 bases lining up with TRBD1. V shed 3 bases and J 0 bases; nucleotides not matched to a gene: 4. Germline CDR1 is MGHRA and CDR2 is YSYEKL. This CDR3 contains 15 residues. For the CDR3, the DNA is TGCGCCAGCAGCCACCCGGGACAGCCTAACTATGGCTACACCTTC. As protein: CASSHPGQPNYGYTF.

This clone was recorded a few times. The chain couples TRBV30 to TRBJ1-2; TRBD1 agrees at 8 bases. From germline, CDR1 is GTSNPN and CDR2 SVGIG (reference sequence). This CDR3 region has 13 residues. The trim removed 4 bases at V and 6 bases at J, leaving 7 bases unmatched. DNA for the CDR3: TGTGCCTGGACGGGACAGGATATACATGGCTACACCTTC. Translation: CAWTGQDIHGYTF.

This clone was seen more than once but under ten times. The V and J genes are TRBV27 and TRBJ1-5; D ambiguous. Trimming removed 3 bases at V and 1 base at J, with 7 bases between. CDR1 MNHEY and CDR2 SMNVEV come from the germline V gene (reference sequence). This CDR3 is 14 amino acids long. CDR3 DNA: TGTGCCAGCAGTTTTCTCGGCAGCAATCAGCCCCAGCATTTT. This encodes CASSFLGSNQPQHF.

The chain couples TRBV7-9 to TRBJ2-5; 7 bases fit TRBD2. V lost 7 bases, J lost 1 base, and 6 bases stayed unmatched. This CDR3 has 14 residues. Germline V lookup: CDR1 SEHNR, CDR2 FQNEAQ (reference sequence). The CDR3 coding sequence is TGTGCCAGCACCCCGGGGGGAATCCAAGAGACCCAGTACTTC. This sequence encodes CASTPGGIQETQYF.

The chain combines TRBV29-1 with TRBJ2-7, with TRBD1 as a possible D gene (6 bases). The CDR3 spans 12 residues. Germline values: CDR1 SQVTM, CDR2 ANQGSEA. V shed 5 bases and J shed 3 bases, with 11 bases lying between them. The CDR3 protein is CSVTTGGYEQYF. DNA of the CDR3: TGCAGCGTTACGACAGGCGGCTACGAGCAGTACTTC.

This clone was picked up a small number of times. V and J are TRBV19 and TRBJ2-7, with D unclear. The length of the CDR3 is 14 residues. V was clipped by 0 bases and J by 3 bases, with 9 bases between them. The germline CDR1 and CDR2 sequences are LNHDA and SQIVND (reference sequence). The DNA of the CDR3 is TGTGCCAGTAGTATAGATTCGGAAGGCTACGAGCAGTACTTC. This encodes CASSIDSEGYEQYF.

The gene calls are TRBV6-1 and TRBJ1-4; 7 nucleotides align to TRBD1. The CDR3 spans 13 residues. V lost 4 bases and J lost 10; bases outside the gene matches: 6. Looked up from germline, CDR1 is MNHNS and CDR2 is SASEGT. The CDR3 spells CASSGKGAGKLFF. Written as DNA, the CDR3 is TGTGCCAGCAGTGGGAAGGGGGCCGGAAAACTGTTTTTT.

The chain recombines TRBV11-1 with TRBJ2-7; no clear D. Trimming cost V 5 bases and J 0 bases, with 8 bases left between them. Germline V gene sequence: CDR1 SGHAT, CDR2 FQDESV (reference sequence). This CDR3 comprises 13 residues. Here the CDR3 DNA reads TGTGCCAGCAGCCCAGACACCTCCTACGAGCAGTACTTC. Translating it yields CASSPDTSYEQYF. Combining the CDR3 with reference TRBV11-1 and TRBJ2-7 gives the whole variable domain EAEVAQSPRYKITEKSQAVAFWCDPISGHATLYWYRQILGQGPELLVQFQDESVVDDSQLPKDRFSAERLKGVDSTLKIQPAELGDSAMYLCASSPDTSYEQYFGPGTRLTVT.

The chain employs TRBV7-8 and TRBJ2-5; tentatively, D is TRBD2 (6 bases). The V gene lost 2 bases and the J gene lost 4 bases, with 20 bases spanning the gap. This CDR3 contains 17 residues. Germline CDR1 and CDR2: SGHVS and FQNEAQ. The CDR3 sequence is CASSLRGGRPEVETQYF. CDR3 in DNA: TGTGCCAGCAGCTTAAGGGGAGGACGGCCGGAAGTAGAGACCCAGTACTTC.

This clone turned up a few times. The chain couples TRBV29-1 to TRBJ1-2; D not resolved. CDR1 is SQVTM, CDR2 ANQGSEA, per germline. The CDR3 runs to 11 residues. The V end was cut by 7 bases, the J end by 5 bases, with 11 bases between. CDR3 loop: CSARGEYGYTF. DNA of the CDR3: TGCAGCGCCCGGGGAGAGTATGGCTACACCTTC.

This clone turned up a few times. The chain carries TRBV29-1 and TRBJ2-1; D may correspond to TRBD1 or TRBD2 (6 bases each). V was shortened by 1 base and J by 8 bases, with 18 bases between the two germline ends. This CDR3 contains 15 residues. Germline V gives CDR1 SQVTM, CDR2 ANQGSEA. For the CDR3, the DNA is TGCAGCGTTGAAGGTCTCGCAGGGGAGGCATATGAGCAGTTCTTC. It specifies CSVEGLAGEAYEQFF.

This rearrangement joins TRBV5-4 to TRBJ2-4, with TRBD1 as a possible D gene (6 bases). CDR1 and CDR2 from the germline V gene are SGHNT and YYREEE (reference sequence). The V gene lost 5 bases and the J gene lost 3 bases, with 18 bases spanning the gap. This CDR3 region has 16 residues. The CDR3 reads CASSYGSGVDKNIQYF. CDR3 nucleotides: TGTGCCAGCAGTTACGGGTCAGGGGTTGACAAAAACATTCAGTACTTC.

The chain couples TRBV13 to TRBJ2-7; 10 positions agree with TRBD2. This CDR3 comprises 14 residues. The germline CDR1 and CDR2 sequences are PRHDT and FYEKMQ (reference sequence). Trimming at V came to 4 bases and at J to 3 bases, leaving 3 bases not matched to a gene. The CDR3 sequence is CASSSSGSLYEQYF. Written as DNA, the CDR3 is TGTGCCAGCAGCTCTAGCGGGAGCCTCTACGAGCAGTACTTC.

The chain employs TRBV7-9 and TRBJ2-7, with 8 positions matching TRBD2. The germline V gene encodes CDR1 SEHNR and CDR2 FQNEAQ (reference sequence). Germline trimming cut 6 bases from V and 4 bases from J; bases unmatched to any gene: 11. This CDR3 spans 15 amino acids. As DNA, the CDR3 is TGTGCCAGCAGTCCACCGCTCGGGACTAGATACGAGCAGTACTTC. Protein sequence: CASSPPLGTRYEQYF. The whole variable domain, remainder taken from reference TRBV7-9 and TRBJ2-7, is DTGVSQNPRHKITKRGQNVTFRCDPISEHNRLYWYRQTLGQGPEFLTYFQNEAQLEKSRLLSDRFSAERPKGSFSTLEIQRTEQGDSAMYLCASSPPLGTRYEQYFGPGTRLTVT.

The chain joins TRBV15 to TRBJ1-1; D is ambiguous. Germline CDR1 and CDR2: LNHNV and YYDKDF (reference sequence). The V end was cut by 9 bases, the J end by 7 bases, with 12 bases between. This CDR3 comprises 11 residues. CDR3 in amino acids: CATSADYEAFF. CDR3 nucleotide sequence: TGTGCCACGTCGGCGGATTATGAAGCTTTCTTT.

The genes are TRBV20-1 and TRBJ2-5; D gene ambiguous. The V gene lost 7 bases and the J gene lost 4 bases, with 10 bases spanning the gap. CDR3 length: 11 amino acids. CDR1 and CDR2 (germline): DFQATT, SNEGSKA (reference sequence). CDR3 nucleotides: TGCAGTGTAAACGTTCCAGAGACCCAGTACTTC. Its translation is CSVNVPETQYF.

For this clone: The junction does not match germline at one end; this may be a read error. The V gene is TRBV4-1, the J gene TRBJ1-2; D is unclear. The CDR3 totals 15 residues. The germline V gene has CDR1 MGHRA and CDR2 YSYEKL. Written as DNA, the CDR3 is TGCGCCAGCAGCCAAGATGCCCTTGGACCCTATGGCCACACCTTC. This translates into CASSQDALGPYGHTF.

The V call is TRBV19, the J call TRBJ2-7, with D uncertain. The CDR3 totals 13 residues. Germline lookup yields CDR1 LNHDA and CDR2 SQIVND (reference sequence). V lost 0 bases and J 6 bases, leaving 9 bases between the germline ends. The CDR3 DNA reads TGTGCCAGTAGTATAGATGAGGATGGCGAGCAGTACTTC. Translation gives CASSIDEDGEQYF.